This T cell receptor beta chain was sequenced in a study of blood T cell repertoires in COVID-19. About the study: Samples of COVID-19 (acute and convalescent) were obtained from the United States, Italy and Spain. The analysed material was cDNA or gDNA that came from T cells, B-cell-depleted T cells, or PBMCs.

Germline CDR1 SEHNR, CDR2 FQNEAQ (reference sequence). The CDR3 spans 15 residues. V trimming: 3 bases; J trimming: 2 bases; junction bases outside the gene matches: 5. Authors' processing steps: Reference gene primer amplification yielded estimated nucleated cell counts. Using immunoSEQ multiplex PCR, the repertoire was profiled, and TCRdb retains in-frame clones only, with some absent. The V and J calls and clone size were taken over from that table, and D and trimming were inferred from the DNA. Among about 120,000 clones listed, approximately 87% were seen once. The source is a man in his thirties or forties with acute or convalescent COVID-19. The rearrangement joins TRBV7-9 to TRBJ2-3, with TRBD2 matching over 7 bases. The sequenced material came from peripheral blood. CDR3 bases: TGTGCCAGCAGCTTGGGCGGGGGAATCACAGATACGCAGTATTTT. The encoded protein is CASSLGGGITDTQYF. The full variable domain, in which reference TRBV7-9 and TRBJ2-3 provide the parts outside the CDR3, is DTGVSQNPRHKITKRGQNVTFRCDPISEHNRLYWYRQTLGQGPEFLTYFQNEAQLEKSRLLSDRFSAERPKGSFSTLEIQRTEQGDSAMYLCASSLGGGITDTQYFGPGTRLTVL.